This T cell receptor beta chain was recovered during a study of technical replicates of blood from several donors. This clone was observed a single time. Profiled with immunoSEQ multiplex PCR; TCRdb holds only in-frame clones, not every one. This table has around 83,000 clones, more than 85% appearing once. Trimming pared 0 bases from V and 0 bases from J, leaving 8 bases between. Germline-derived CDR1 and CDR2 are SGHVS and FQNEAQ. This CDR3 is built from 15 residues. The sequenced material came from T cells isolated from PBMCs. This rearrangement joins TRBV7-8 to TRBJ1-1; D unclear. The TCR comes from a human donor in good health. Some clones in this sample may be carry-over from other donors' samples. In nucleotides, the CDR3 is TGTGCCAGCAGCTTAGCTCATAACATGAACACTGAAGCTTTCTTT. Protein sequence: CASSLAHNMNTEAFF. Full variable domain (remainder filled in from reference TRBV7-8 and TRBJ1-1): GAGVSQSPRYKVAKRGQDVALRCDPISGHVSLFWYQQALGQGPEFLTYFQNEAQLDKSGLPSDRFFAERPEGSVSTLKIQRTQQEDSAVYLCASSLAHNMNTEAFFGQGTRLTVV.